These 9 T cell receptor beta chains share one sample of origin, sequenced in a study of identical twins. From the 5' RACE reads, TCRdb called clonotypes with MiXCR, one entry per CDR3 protein. The sample has 300,000 to 350,000 distinct CDR3 sequences, 10% to 15% seen once. The sample was also linked to a second study, of yellow fever vaccine responses in identical twins.

The sample taken for sequencing was CD8+ T cells sorted from blood. These receptors came from a woman aged 18-30 years in good health.

The chain couples TRBV12-3 or TRBV12-4 to TRBJ2-3; TRBD2 matches at 8 bases. The CDR3 length is 13 residues. Trimming at V came to 5 bases and at J to 6 bases, leaving 4 bases not matched to a gene. The CDR3 loop reads CASSSGGGDTQYF. CDR3 DNA sequence: TGTGCCAGCAGTAGCGGGGGAGGCGATACGCAGTATTTT.

V and J are TRBV5-1 and TRBJ2-3; D is perhaps TRBD1 or TRBD2 (5 bases each). Germline CDR1 reads SGHRS; CDR2 reads YFSETQ. V was cut by 1 base and J by 6 bases, with 18 bases left in between. The CDR3 contains 16 residues. DNA of the CDR3: TGCGCCAGCAGCTTGTGGGGGATGTCCCTGCCGGATACGCAGTATTTT. Translated: CASSLWGMSLPDTQYF.

The rearrangement joins TRBV20-1 to TRBJ2-3, with TRBD2 matching 8 bases. Germline loops: CDR1 DFQATT, CDR2 SNEGSKA (reference sequence). V shed 4 bases and J 3 bases; nucleotides not matched to a gene: 12. This CDR3 is built from 16 residues. This CDR3 is CSAIGTSLSPTDTQYF. The DNA of the CDR3 is TGCAGTGCTATAGGGACTAGTCTTAGCCCGACAGATACGCAGTATTTT.

The rearrangement uses TRBV9 and TRBJ2-1; maybe TRBD1 (5 bases). Germline assignment: CDR1 SGDLS and CDR2 YYNGEE. The length of the CDR3 is 14 residues. V was pared by 4 bases and J by 4 bases, with 12 bases between. CDR3 in amino acids: CASSPQGRYNEQFF. Here the CDR3 DNA reads TGTGCCAGCAGCCCCCAGGGAAGGTACAATGAGCAGTTCTTC.

This clonotype was recorded a few times. CDR3: CASSQYGIKQYF. The CDR3 DNA reads TGTGCCAGCAGCCAATATGGCATTAAGCAGTACTTC. This chain joins TRBV14 and TRBJ2-7; D is unclear. The CDR3 is made up of 12 amino acids. V lost 2 bases, J lost 8 bases, and 10 bases lay in between. Germline V gene data show CDR1 as SGHDN and CDR2 as FVKESK. The entire variable domain, with the rest obtained from reference TRBV14 and TRBJ2-7, is as follows: EAGVTQFPSHSVIEKGQTVTLRCDPISGHDNLYWYRRVMGKEIKFLLHFVKESKQDESGMPNNRFLAERTGGTYSTLKVQPAELEDSGVYFCASSQYGIKQYFGPGTRLTVT.

This clonotype was counted only a few times. This sequence joins TRBV7-2 and TRBJ2-1; 10 bases are a match to TRBD2. The germline V gene encodes CDR1 SGHTA and CDR2 FQGNSA. V was clipped by 3 bases and J by 8 bases; unmatched bases: 7. This CDR3 comprises 15 residues. The CDR3 loop is CASSFSGGQEDEQFF. Written as DNA, the CDR3 is TGTGCCAGCAGCTTTAGCGGGGGGCAGGAGGATGAGCAGTTCTTC. Complete variable domain (other parts from reference TRBV7-2 and TRBJ2-1): GAGVSQSPSNKVTEKGKDVELRCDPISGHTALYWYRQSLGQGLEFLIYFQGNSAPDKSGLPSDRFSAERTGGSVSTLTIQRTQQEDSAVYLCASSFSGGQEDEQFFGPGTRLTVL.

In its sample, this clonotype was seen a few times. V and J are TRBV3-1 and TRBJ2-1; TRBD2 is a possible D gene (5 bases). Germline CDR1 reads LGHDT; CDR2 reads YNNKEL (reference sequence). CDR3 size: 19 residues. The ends were cut back, 0 bases at V and 0 bases at J, with 18 bases in the middle. This chain's CDR3 is CASSQEGLPSSLSYNEQFF. CDR3 nucleotide sequence: TGTGCCAGCAGCCAAGAGGGTCTTCCTAGCAGCCTCTCCTACAATGAGCAGTTCTTC.

The gene calls are TRBV14 and TRBJ2-1; TRBD1 matches at 8 bases. CDR1 is SGHDN and CDR2 is FVKESK in the germline V gene. This CDR3 has 17 residues. J was trimmed by 7 bases and V by 4 bases; bases with no gene match: 15. CDR3 residues: CASSPESRGLVENEQFF. For the CDR3, the DNA is TGTGCCAGCAGCCCCGAATCCAGGGGGCTGGTAGAGAATGAGCAGTTCTTC.

The chain's CDR3 is CASSQVAGPTIYF. CDR3 sequence (DNA): TGCGCCAGCAGCCAAGTGGCGGGACCCACCATATATTTT. This chain connects TRBV4-1 to TRBJ1-3; D perhaps matches TRBD1 (5 bases). Germline CDR1 MGHRA, CDR2 YSYEKL. Trimming took 1 base from V and 9 from J, leaving 10 bases between them. The CDR3 is 13 amino acids.